One sample yielded the 30 T cell receptor beta chains listed below, sequenced in a study of blood T cell repertoires in COVID-19. The method was immunoSEQ multiplex PCR; TCRdb's version includes in-frame clones alone and lacks a portion of them. The data show 180,000 or so clones, about 86% seen once. Source material: peripheral blood. These receptors were taken from a man between 60 and 75 years old with acute or convalescent COVID-19.

The V gene is TRBV7-8, the J gene TRBJ2-2; 7 bases agree with TRBD1. V was clipped by 5 bases and J by 1 base; unmatched bases: 7. CDR3 length: 16 amino acids. The germline V gene encodes CDR1 SGHVS and CDR2 FQNEAQ. CDR3: CASSPMDRLNTGELFF. The CDR3 bases are TGTGCCAGCAGCCCAATGGACAGGCTGAACACCGGGGAGCTGTTTTTT.

The chain joins TRBV28 to TRBJ1-5, with D unresolved. Per germline, CDR1 MDHEN and CDR2 SYDVKM. Between the trimmed V and J ends, which lost 1 base and 3 bases, there was a span of 4 bases. This CDR3 contains 13 residues. Here the CDR3 reads CASSLSINQPQHF. Written as DNA, the CDR3 is TGTGCCAGCAGTTTATCCATCAATCAGCCCCAGCATTTT.

This rearrangement joins TRBV6-2 or TRBV6-3 to TRBJ2-7, with 7 bases that match TRBD2. The length of the CDR3 is 16 residues. Trimming cost V 0 bases and J 6 bases; bases outside gene matches: 11. The germline V gene has CDR1 MNHEY and CDR2 SVGEGT. CDR3 protein: CASSYSLALLPGEQYF. The CDR3 bases are TGTGCCAGCAGTTACTCACTAGCGCTCTTACCGGGCGAGCAGTACTTC.

This chain joins TRBV27 and TRBJ1-1; 8 bases are shared with TRBD1. The CDR3 totals 15 residues. V shed 5 bases and J 5 bases; nucleotides not matched to a gene: 10. Germline V gene lookup returns CDR1 MNHEY and CDR2 SMNVEV (reference sequence). CDR3: CASSPGQEGSTEAFF. The DNA of the CDR3 is TGTGCCAGCAGTCCGGGACAGGAGGGTTCAACTGAAGCTTTCTTT.

The J gene is TRBJ2-4, the V gene TRBV5-1, with TRBD2 matching 8 bases. The germline gives CDR1 SGHRS, CDR2 YFSETQ. There are 17 residues in the CDR3. V gave up 0 bases and J gave up 6 bases; unmatched junction bases: 11. CDR3 coding DNA: TGCGCCAGCAGCTTGGGACCGGCGGGAGGTGGAGGAAACATTCAGTACTTC. Translation gives CASSLGPAGGGGNIQYF.

The chain is built from TRBV6-5 and TRBJ1-5; D possibly corresponds to TRBD1 (6 bases). Per the germline V gene, CDR1 is MNHEY and CDR2 is SVGAGI. The CDR3 runs 15 residues. V was shortened by 6 bases and J by 0 bases, with 12 bases between the two germline ends. The chain's CDR3 is CASRRTETSNQPQHF. The CDR3 DNA reads TGTGCCAGCAGGCGGACAGAGACTAGCAATCAGCCCCAGCATTTT.

J is TRBJ2-1 and V is TRBV7-3, with D maybe TRBD1 (6 bases). Trimming took off 5 bases at V and 2 bases at J, with 19 bases between the two ends. This CDR3 region has 17 residues. Germline V gene data show CDR1 as SGHTA and CDR2 as FQGTGA. This CDR3 is CASSDVRGTPPYNEQFF. In DNA, the CDR3 is TGTGCCAGCAGCGACGTTAGGGGGACCCCCCCCTACAATGAGCAGTTCTTC.

V usage is TRBV21-1 and J usage is TRBJ2-7; the DNA was not used to check the table's D call, TRBD1. TRBV21-1 counts as a pseudogene. The CDR3 runs to 14 residues. CDR3: CAAMDSNNSYEQYF. The CDR3 DNA reads as TGTGCCGCAATGGACAGTAATAACTCCTACGAGCAGTACTTC.

V and J are TRBV20-1 and TRBJ1-1; D perhaps matches TRBD1 (6 bases). CDR1 and CDR2 from the germline V gene are DFQATT and SNEGSKA (reference sequence). CDR3 length: 11 amino acids. The ends were cut back, 4 bases at V and 7 bases at J, with 10 bases in the middle. DNA for the CDR3: TGCAGTGCTAACAGGGTTGGTGAAGCTTTCTTT. The encoded protein is CSANRVGEAFF.

The V call is TRBV11-2, the J call TRBJ2-1; a possible D gene is TRBD2 (5 bases). There are 13 residues in the CDR3. Trimming removed 0 bases from V and 10 bases from J, with 10 bases in between. The V gene's germline CDR1 is SGHAT and CDR2 FQNNGV. CDR3: CASSLDRRREQFF. The CDR3 region has the DNA TGTGCCAGCAGCTTAGATCGGAGGAGGGAGCAGTTCTTC.

The J gene is TRBJ2-2, the V gene TRBV27; TRBD2 aligns across 7 bases. J was trimmed by 8 bases and V by 0 bases; bases with no gene match: 15. CDR1 is MNHEY and CDR2 is SMNVEV in the germline V gene (reference sequence). The CDR3 runs to 18 residues. The CDR3 sequence: CASSLSPDGAGRVGELFF. The CDR3 nucleotides are TGTGCCAGCAGTTTATCTCCCGATGGAGCGGGACGGGTGGGGGAGCTGTTTTTT.

This rearrangement joins TRBV19 to TRBJ1-4, with 10 nucleotides matching TRBD1. Per the germline V gene, CDR1 is LNHDA and CDR2 is SQIVND (reference sequence). V gave up 4 bases and J gave up 6 bases; unmatched junction bases: 2. The length of the CDR3 is 14 residues. This CDR3 is CASSSGQGDEKLFF. CDR3 in DNA: TGTGCCAGTAGTAGCGGACAGGGGGATGAAAAACTGTTTTTT.

The V call is TRBV4-1, the J call TRBJ2-1, with 14 bases aligning to TRBD2. Germline-derived CDR1 and CDR2 are MGHRA and YSYEKL. The CDR3 runs 16 residues. V gave up 0 bases and J gave up 6 bases; unmatched junction bases: 1. The CDR3 DNA sequence: TGCGCCAGCAGCCAAGAGGGACTAGCGGGAGCCAATGAGCAGTTCTTC. This encodes CASSQEGLAGANEQFF.

This chain links TRBV18 with TRBJ2-1; a possible D gene is TRBD2 (5 bases). V was clipped by 5 bases and J by 8 bases, with 16 bases between them. The CDR3 contains 14 residues. Germline CDR1 is KGHSH and CDR2 is LQKENI. CDR3 coding DNA: TGTGCCAGCTCAGATAAAGCGGTCGAGGATGAGCAGTTCTTC. Its protein is CASSDKAVEDEQFF.

The chain uses TRBV28 and TRBJ1-3; D is unresolved. The V end was cut by 2 bases, the J end by 5 bases, with 10 bases between. CDR1 and CDR2 (germline): MDHEN, SYDVKM. This CDR3 region has 14 residues. The CDR3 reads CASSLVDKRNTIYF. Here the CDR3 DNA reads TGTGCCAGCAGTTTAGTCGACAAAAGAAACACCATATATTTT.

CDR3: CASSLAGDRVYGYTF. CDR3 DNA: TGCGCCAGCAGCTTGGCCGGTGACAGGGTCTATGGCTACACCTTC. J is TRBJ1-2 and V is TRBV5-1; 7 bases agree with TRBD1. The CDR3 has 15 amino acids. From germline, CDR1 is SGHRS and CDR2 YFSETQ. V lost 0 bases and J lost 4; bases outside the gene matches: 6.

This rearrangement joins TRBV20-1 to TRBJ2-3; 8 bases agree with TRBD2. The CDR3 consists of 14 residues. J was trimmed by 2 bases and V by 3 bases; bases with no gene match: 4. Germline V gives CDR1 DFQATT, CDR2 SNEGSKA (reference sequence). The CDR3 sequence: CSASGGGTTDTQYF. CDR3 sequence (DNA): TGCAGTGCTAGTGGCGGGGGGACCACAGATACGCAGTATTTT.

The V and J genes are TRBV15 and TRBJ1-1; D gene ambiguous. The CDR3 is 13 amino acids. Trimming stripped 4 bases from V and 7 bases from J, with 13 bases between. Per the germline V gene, CDR1 is LNHNV and CDR2 is YYDKDF (reference sequence). The CDR3 sequence is CATSKEPRSEAFF. In DNA, the CDR3 is TGTGCCACCAGCAAGGAGCCCAGAAGTGAAGCTTTCTTT.

This clone was counted a single time. The rearrangement links TRBV10-2 to TRBJ1-5, with a tentative D call TRBD1 (5 bases). Deletions cut 4 bases from V and 1 base from J, with 11 bases between. CDR3 length: 15 residues. Germline V lookup: CDR1 WSHSY, CDR2 SAAADI. For the CDR3, the DNA is TGCGCCAGCAGTGTGTGGGCAGGGAGCAATCAGCCCCAGCATTTT. The encoded protein is CASSVWAGSNQPQHF.

The rearrangement joins TRBV28 to TRBJ2-4; 7 bases are shared with TRBD1. Germline loops: CDR1 MDHEN, CDR2 SYDVKM. This CDR3 has 16 residues. The V gene end was trimmed by 6 bases and the J gene end by 1 base; junction bases not matched to a gene: 9. CDR3 sequence reads: CASSRQGRWAKNIQYF. CDR3 nucleotide sequence: TGTGCCAGCAGCAGACAGGGTCGTTGGGCCAAAAACATTCAGTACTTC.

This clone was counted between two and nine times. The V call is TRBV2, the J call TRBJ2-7; 10 bases line up with TRBD2. V trimming: 0 bases; J trimming: 4 bases; junction bases outside the gene matches: 6. The CDR3 consists of 16 residues. In germline, CDR1 is SNHLY, CDR2 FYNNEI. CDR3: CASSEAQAGGGYEQYF. The CDR3 DNA reads TGTGCCAGCAGTGAAGCTCAAGCGGGAGGGGGGTACGAGCAGTACTTC.

The chain joins TRBV28 to TRBJ2-7, with D tentatively TRBD2 (6 bases). This CDR3 contains 15 residues. Per the germline V gene, CDR1 is MDHEN and CDR2 is SYDVKM. V lost 0 bases and J lost 6, with 15 bases in between. Here the CDR3 DNA reads TGTGCCAGCAGTTTATGGCTAGCGAGACGTCTCGAGCAGTACTTC. This translates into CASSLWLARRLEQYF.

The rearrangement links TRBV28 to TRBJ1-1; a possible D gene is TRBD1 (6 bases). The CDR3 is 14 amino acids. The V and J ends lost 6 bases and 6 bases respectively, with 17 bases between them. The germline CDR1 and CDR2 sequences are MDHEN and SYDVKM. CDR3 amino acids: CASSFARGVAEAFF. In nucleotides, the CDR3 is TGTGCCAGCAGCTTCGCCAGGGGCGTGGCTGAAGCTTTCTTT.

The rearrangement joins TRBV4-1 to TRBJ2-7, with TRBD2 matching over 9 bases. Germline CDR1 is MGHRA and CDR2 is YSYEKL. J lost 0 bases, V lost 5 bases, and 5 bases had no gene match. The CDR3 is made up of 15 amino acids. CDR3 sequence reads: CASSAQLAGSYEQYF. The CDR3 DNA reads as TGCGCCAGCAGCGCACAACTAGCGGGCTCCTACGAGCAGTACTTC.

This clone has more than one count but fewer than ten. The rearrangement joins TRBV28 to TRBJ2-7, with TRBD1 identical over 8 bases. There are 13 residues in the CDR3. The germline V gene encodes CDR1 MDHEN and CDR2 SYDVKM. The trim removed 3 bases at V and 4 bases at J, leaving 2 bases unmatched. Written as DNA, the CDR3 is TGTGCCAGCAGTTTGAACAGGGGGTACGAGCAGTACTTC. Translation: CASSLNRGYEQYF.

The J gene is TRBJ1-2, the V gene TRBV5-4; weak D call: TRBD1 (5 bases). V lost 0 bases and J 4 bases, leaving 10 bases between the germline ends. Germline V gene data show CDR1 as SGHNT and CDR2 as YYREEE (reference sequence). CDR3 length equals 14 residues. The DNA of the CDR3 is TGTGCCAGCAGCTTGGATCAGGGCCGCTATGGCTACACCTTC. This translates into CASSLDQGRYGYTF.

This chain links TRBV4-2 with TRBJ1-3, with D tentatively TRBD1 (6 bases). In germline, CDR1 is LGHNA, CDR2 YNFKEQ. This CDR3 is built from 17 residues. Trimming took off 8 bases at V and 3 bases at J, with 23 bases between the two ends. Written as DNA, the CDR3 is TGTGCCAGCGGAAACCTAAGGGGGGGCGAGGTTGGAAACACCATATATTTT. Encoded protein: CASGNLRGGEVGNTIYF.

This chain connects TRBV28 to TRBJ2-7; 8 nucleotides match TRBD2. The CDR3 loop spans 14 amino acids. V lost 3 bases and J lost 2; bases outside the gene matches: 3. Looked up from germline, CDR1 is MDHEN and CDR2 is SYDVKM. The CDR3 loop reads CASSFRGLAYEQYF. CDR3 bases: TGTGCCAGCAGTTTTCGGGGACTAGCCTACGAGCAGTACTTC.

This chain joins TRBV5-1 and TRBJ2-1; a possible D gene is TRBD2 (5 bases). Germline CDR1 and CDR2: SGHRS and YFSETQ. Trimming pared 4 bases from V and 4 bases from J, leaving 12 bases between. The CDR3 spans 14 residues. CDR3 sequence (DNA): TGCGCCAGCAGCCCCGGGAACCTTTACAATGAGCAGTTCTTC. Encoded protein: CASSPGNLYNEQFF.

CDR3 in amino acids: CASSDRGRNYGYTF. The CDR3 nucleotides are TGTGCCAGCAGCGACAGGGGGCGAAACTATGGCTACACCTTC. The V call is TRBV28, the J call TRBJ1-2; 10 nucleotides match TRBD1. The V segment lost 6 bases and the J segment 2 bases; nucleotides outside the gene matches: 3. CDR3 length equals 14 residues. The V gene's germline CDR1 is MDHEN and CDR2 SYDVKM.